This TCR beta chain was sequenced in a study of immune evolution from preneoplasia to lung adenocarcinoma. Study summary: HLA loss of heterozygosity: over 5.5% AIS, less than 18% MIA, around 35% ADC, none AAH.

Worth noting for this clone: Its antigen is undetermined.

TCRdb's copy holds only in-frame clones and misses some; the assay was immunoSEQ multiplex PCR. Found here are about 8,600 clones, roughly 76% of them singletons; the top ten hold approximately 8.3%. Whole-study findings and limits: Later-stage lesions appeared to have more T cells, more diversity, less clonality. Compared with EGFR-mutant or double wild-type lesions, KRAS-mutant nodules were more clonal.

V gave up 0 bases and J gave up 4 bases, with 10 bases separating them. In germline, CDR1 is SGHVS, CDR2 FQNEAQ. The CDR3 length is 15 residues. The sequence was collected from a donor older than 65 with lung adenocarcinoma. The specimen sequenced was FFPE minimally invasive lung adenocarcinoma tissue. The chain joins TRBV7-8 to TRBJ1-5; possibly TRBD1 for D (6 bases). This CDR3 is CASSLATGQNQPQHF. CDR3 nucleotides: TGTGCCAGCAGCTTAGCGACCGGACAGAATCAGCCCCAGCATTTT.